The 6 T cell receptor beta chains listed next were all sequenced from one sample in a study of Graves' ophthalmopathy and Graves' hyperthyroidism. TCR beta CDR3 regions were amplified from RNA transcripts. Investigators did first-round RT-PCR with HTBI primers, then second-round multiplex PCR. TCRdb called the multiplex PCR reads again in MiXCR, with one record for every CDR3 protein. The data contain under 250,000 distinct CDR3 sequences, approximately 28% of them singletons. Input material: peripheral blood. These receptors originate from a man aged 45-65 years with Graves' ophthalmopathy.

The CDR3 DNA follows: TGTGCCAGCAAAAGCGGGAGAAGGGGACAAGAGACCCAGTACTTC. Protein: CASKSGRRGQETQYF. V and J are TRBV6-2 or TRBV6-3 and TRBJ2-5; TRBD2 matches at 8 bases. There are 15 residues in the CDR3. Trimming cost V 7 bases and J 2 bases; bases outside gene matches: 9. Germline values: CDR1 MNHEY, CDR2 SVGEGT.

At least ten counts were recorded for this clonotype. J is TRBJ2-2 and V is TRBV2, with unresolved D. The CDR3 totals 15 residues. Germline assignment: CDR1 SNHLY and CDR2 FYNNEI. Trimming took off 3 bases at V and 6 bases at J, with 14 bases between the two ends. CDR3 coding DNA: TGTGCCAGCAGTGAGGGCATAATAGTTTCCGGGGAGCTGTTTTTT. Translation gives CASSEGIIVSGELFF.

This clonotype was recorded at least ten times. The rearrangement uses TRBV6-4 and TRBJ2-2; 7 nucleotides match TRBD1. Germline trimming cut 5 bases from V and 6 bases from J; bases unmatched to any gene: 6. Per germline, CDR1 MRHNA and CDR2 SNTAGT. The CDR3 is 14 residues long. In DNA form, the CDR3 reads TGTGCCAGCAGTCAGGGGGACCGTCCCGGGGAGCTGTTTTTT. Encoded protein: CASSQGDRPGELFF.

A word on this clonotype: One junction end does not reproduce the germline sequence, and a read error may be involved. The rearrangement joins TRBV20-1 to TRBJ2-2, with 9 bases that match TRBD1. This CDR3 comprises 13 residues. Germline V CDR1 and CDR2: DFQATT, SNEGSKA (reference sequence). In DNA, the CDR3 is TGCAGCATACAGGGGGCATTCGCCGGGGGGCTGTTTTTT. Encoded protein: CSIQGAFAGGLFF.

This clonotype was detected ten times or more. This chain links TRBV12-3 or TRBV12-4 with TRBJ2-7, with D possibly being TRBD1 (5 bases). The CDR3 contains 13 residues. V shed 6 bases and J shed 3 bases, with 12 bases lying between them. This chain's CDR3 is CASRREGDYEQYF. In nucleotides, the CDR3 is TGTGCCAGCAGGCGTGAAGGGGACTACGAGCAGTACTTC.

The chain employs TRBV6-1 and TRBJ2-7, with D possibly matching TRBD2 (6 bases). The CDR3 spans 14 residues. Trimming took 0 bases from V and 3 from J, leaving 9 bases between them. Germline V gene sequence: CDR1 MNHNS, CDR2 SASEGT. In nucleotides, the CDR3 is TGTGCCAGCAGTGAAGCGGGAGGAGGCTACGAGCAGTACTTC. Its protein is CASSEAGGGYEQYF.